This TCR beta chain was found in a study of T-cell memory formation after mild COVID-19. General study results and limits: Contracting clones from day 15 to 85 showed balanced CD4/CD8; later expanders favored CD4+.

This clonotype was observed many times. Its specificity is unknown. TCRdb passed the 5' RACE reads through MiXCR, listing each CDR3 protein once. Of some 200,000 distinct CDR3 sequences listed, over 9.5% are singletons. The CDR3 has 12 residues. Germline CDR1 reads SGHDT; CDR2 reads YYEEEE. V was clipped by 2 bases and J by 0 bases, with 2 bases between them. This chain joins TRBV5-6 and TRBJ1-1, with D unclear. Sequencing input: PBMCs or a T cell subset sorted from them (not recorded which). The TCR was taken from a man younger than 35 who had mild COVID-19 (a few samples of this study predate the infection). Cell type and time point are not known. CDR3 protein: CASSFLNTEAFF. The CDR3 DNA sequence: TGTGCCAGCAGCTTTTTGAACACTGAAGCTTTCTTT. The entire variable domain, with the rest obtained from reference TRBV5-6 and TRBJ1-1, is as follows: DAGVTQSPTHLIKTRGQQVTLRCSPKSGHDTVSWYQQALGQGPQFIFQYYEEEERQRGNFPDRFSGHQFPNYSSELNVNALLLGDSALYLCASSFLNTEAFFGQGTRLTVV.